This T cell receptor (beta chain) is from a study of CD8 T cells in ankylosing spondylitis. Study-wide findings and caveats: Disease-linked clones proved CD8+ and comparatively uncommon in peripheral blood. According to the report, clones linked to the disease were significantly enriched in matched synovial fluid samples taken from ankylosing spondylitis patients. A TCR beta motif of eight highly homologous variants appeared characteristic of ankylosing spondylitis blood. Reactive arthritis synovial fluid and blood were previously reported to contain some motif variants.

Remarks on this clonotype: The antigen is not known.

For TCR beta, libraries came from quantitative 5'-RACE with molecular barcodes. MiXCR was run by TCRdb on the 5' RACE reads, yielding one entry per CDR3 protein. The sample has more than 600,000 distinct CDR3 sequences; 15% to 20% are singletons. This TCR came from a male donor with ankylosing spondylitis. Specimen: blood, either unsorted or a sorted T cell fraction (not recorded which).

The DNA for the CDR3 is TGCAGTGCCCGACAGGGGAGGACGGGGTTCAAGAAGCCCCAGCATTTT. Translated, it gives CSARQGRTGFKKPQHF. The rearrangement links TRBV20-1 to TRBJ1-5, with 8 nucleotides matching TRBD1. V lost 6 bases and J lost 8; bases outside the gene matches: 18. The CDR3 has 16 amino acids. The germline gives CDR1 DFQATT, CDR2 SNEGSKA (reference sequence).